The clone carrying this T cell receptor beta chain was recorded a few times. These data belong to a study of T cell changes during pregnancy in multiple sclerosis. Assay: immunoSEQ multiplex PCR; the TCRdb copy retains only in-frame clones and omits some. Of tens of thousands of clones in the sample, 85% to 90% were seen once. This receptor was identified in a female donor in good health, enrolled as a control in a pregnancy study. The input for sequencing was peripheral blood, taken in the first trimester of pregnancy.

CDR3 DNA: TGTGCCAGCAGCCCTCCATTGAGCAATTCACCCCTCCACTTT. Translation gives CASSPPLSNSPLHF. The chain carries TRBV5-6 and TRBJ1-6; D call uncertain. Trimming removed 4 bases at V and 7 bases at J, with 12 bases between. Germline CDR1 SGHDT, CDR2 YYEEEE. The CDR3 extends over 14 amino acids.